This TCR beta chain was profiled in a study of T cells in localized non-small cell lung cancer. Remarks on this clone: The antigen is not known.

Profiling relied on immunoSEQ multiplex PCR, and the TCRdb table lists in-frame clones only, not all of them. Of about 79,000 clones detected, approximately 90% appear once; the ten largest clones hold 20% to 25%. From germline, CDR1 is SGHRS and CDR2 YFSETQ. The V and J ends lost 0 bases and 8 bases, in that order; junction bases with no gene match: 11. This CDR3 has 16 amino acids. General study points: The study found T cell clonality highest in uninvolved adjacent lung, above tumor.

The chain joins TRBV5-1 to TRBJ2-4, with 7 nucleotides matching TRBD1. Specimen: peripheral blood, collected before any cancer treatment. This sequence was found in a woman aged 35 to 70 with stage I squamous cell lung carcinoma. CDR3 DNA: TGCGCCAGCAGCTTGGAAGGGGGCTCTGAATGGGACATTCAGTACTTC. This codes for CASSLEGGSEWDIQYF.